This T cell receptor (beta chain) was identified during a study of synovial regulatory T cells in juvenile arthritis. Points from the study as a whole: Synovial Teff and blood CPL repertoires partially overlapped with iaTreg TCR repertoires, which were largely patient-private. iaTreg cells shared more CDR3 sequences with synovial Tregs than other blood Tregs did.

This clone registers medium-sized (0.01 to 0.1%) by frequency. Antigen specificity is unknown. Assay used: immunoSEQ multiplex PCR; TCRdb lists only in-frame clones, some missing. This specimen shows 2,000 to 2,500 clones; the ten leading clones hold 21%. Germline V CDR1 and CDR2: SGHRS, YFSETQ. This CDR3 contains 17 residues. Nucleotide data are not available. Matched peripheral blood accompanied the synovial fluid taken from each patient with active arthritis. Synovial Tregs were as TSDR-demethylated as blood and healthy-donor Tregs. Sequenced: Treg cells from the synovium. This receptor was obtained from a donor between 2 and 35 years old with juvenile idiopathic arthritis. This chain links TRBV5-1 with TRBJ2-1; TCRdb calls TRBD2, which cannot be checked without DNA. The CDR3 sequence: CASSLITSGGSYNEQFF.